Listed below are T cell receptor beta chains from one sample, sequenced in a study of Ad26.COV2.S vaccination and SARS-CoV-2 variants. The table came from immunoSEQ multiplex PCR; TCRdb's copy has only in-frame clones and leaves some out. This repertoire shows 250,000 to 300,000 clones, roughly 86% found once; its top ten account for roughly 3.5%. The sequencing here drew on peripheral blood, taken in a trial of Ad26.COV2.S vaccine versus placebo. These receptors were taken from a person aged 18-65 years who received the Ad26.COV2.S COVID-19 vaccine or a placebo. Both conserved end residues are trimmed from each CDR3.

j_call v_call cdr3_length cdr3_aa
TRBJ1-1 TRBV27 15 ASSFGYGGSGITEAF
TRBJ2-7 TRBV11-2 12 ASSSGAGAAEQY
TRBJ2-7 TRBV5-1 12 ASYGGTLPREQY
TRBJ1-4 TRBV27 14 ASSLRGGPTNEKLF
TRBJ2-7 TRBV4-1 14 ASSQALFQGRDEQY
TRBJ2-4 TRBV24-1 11 ATSDGTGNIQY
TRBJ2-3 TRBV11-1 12 ASSLLSMADTQY
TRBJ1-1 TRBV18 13 ASSPPAGENTEAF
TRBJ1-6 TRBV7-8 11 ASSALGGLTLH
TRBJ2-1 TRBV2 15 ASSDPISGRVYNEQF
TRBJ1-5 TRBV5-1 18 ASSPNFRGDFTYSNQPQH
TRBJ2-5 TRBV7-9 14 ASSFRGGGMQETQY
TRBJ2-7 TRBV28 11 ASTDRPTYEQY
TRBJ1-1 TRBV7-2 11 ASSLDRDTEAF
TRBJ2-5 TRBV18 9 ASSPEETQY
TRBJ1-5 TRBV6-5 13 ASKLTGGSNQPQH
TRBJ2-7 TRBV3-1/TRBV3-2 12 ASSPGQAIYEQY
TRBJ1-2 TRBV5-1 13 ASSSGPQQGGGYT
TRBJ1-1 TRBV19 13 ASSMRGPLNTEAF
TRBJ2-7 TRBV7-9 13 ASSFNGQGGYEQY
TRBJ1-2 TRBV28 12 ASSFEGTFYGYT
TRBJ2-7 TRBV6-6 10 ASSYSRGEQY
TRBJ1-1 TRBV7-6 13 ASSLESGRMTEAF
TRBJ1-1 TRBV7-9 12 ASSLGAADTEAF
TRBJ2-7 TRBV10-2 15 ASSELGAGGSSYEQY
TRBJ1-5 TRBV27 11 ASSALPNQPQH
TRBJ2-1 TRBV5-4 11 ASSLRGGNEQF
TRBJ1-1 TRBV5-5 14 ASSSLGQWGNTEAF
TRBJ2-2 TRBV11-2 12 ASRKGVGTGELF
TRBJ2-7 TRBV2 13 ASSPDSTSSYEQY